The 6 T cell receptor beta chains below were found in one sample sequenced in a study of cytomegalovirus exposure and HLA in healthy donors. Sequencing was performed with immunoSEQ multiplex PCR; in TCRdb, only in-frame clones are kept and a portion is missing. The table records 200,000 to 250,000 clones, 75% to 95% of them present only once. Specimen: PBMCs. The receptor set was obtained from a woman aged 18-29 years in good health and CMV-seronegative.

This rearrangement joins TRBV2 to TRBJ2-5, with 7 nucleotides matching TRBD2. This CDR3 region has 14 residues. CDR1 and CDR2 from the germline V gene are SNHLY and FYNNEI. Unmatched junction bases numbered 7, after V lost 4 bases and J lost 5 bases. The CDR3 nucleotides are TGTGCCAGCAGTGGGACTAGGGGAGGGGAGACCCAGTACTTC. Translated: CASSGTRGGETQYF.

The CDR3 DNA sequence: TGTGCCAGTAAGCTGACAGATACGCAGTATTTT. Translated: CASKLTDTQYF. This rearrangement joins TRBV10-3 to TRBJ2-3, with D unclear. CDR3 size: 11 residues. Trimming removed 10 bases from V and 3 bases from J, with 8 bases in between. Germline V gene lookup returns CDR1 ENHRY and CDR2 SYGVKD.

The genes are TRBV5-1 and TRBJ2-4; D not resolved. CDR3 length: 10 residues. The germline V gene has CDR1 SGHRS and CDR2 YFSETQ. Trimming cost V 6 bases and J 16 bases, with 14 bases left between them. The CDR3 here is CASTSDSDYF. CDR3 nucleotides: TGCGCCAGCACCAGCGACTCCGATTACTTC.

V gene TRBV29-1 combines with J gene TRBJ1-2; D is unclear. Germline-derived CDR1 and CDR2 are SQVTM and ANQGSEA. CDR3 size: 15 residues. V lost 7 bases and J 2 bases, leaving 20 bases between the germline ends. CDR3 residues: CSAEDTGSQNYGYTF. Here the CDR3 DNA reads TGCAGCGCAGAGGATACGGGAAGCCAAAACTATGGCTACACCTTC.

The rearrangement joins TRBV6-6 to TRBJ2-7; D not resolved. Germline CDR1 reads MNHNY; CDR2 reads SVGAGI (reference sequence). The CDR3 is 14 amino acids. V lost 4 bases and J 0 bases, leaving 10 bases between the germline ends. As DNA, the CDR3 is TGTGCCAGCAGTTCTCAGTACAACTCCTACGAGCAGTACTTC. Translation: CASSSQYNSYEQYF.

CDR3 loop: CASRRQGGNYGYTF. The DNA for the CDR3 is TGTGCCAGCAGGAGACAGGGGGGAAACTATGGCTACACCTTC. The J gene is TRBJ1-2, the V gene TRBV13; 9 bases agree with TRBD1. This CDR3 has 14 residues. From germline, CDR1 is PRHDT and CDR2 FYEKMQ (reference sequence). The ends lost 6 bases at V and 2 bases at J; junction bases unmatched: 4.